This T cell receptor beta chain was sequenced during a study of vaccination and CD4 T cells after COVID-19. The study sequenced cultured CD4+ T cell DNA using the Oncomine TCR Beta short-read assay. One entry per CDR3 protein, called by TCRdb with MiXCR from the PCR reads. Here the sample spans over 6,500 distinct CDR3 sequences, around 18% being singletons. Treatment in this sample: 10-day PBMC culture with coronavirus spike peptide pools or control peptides (ViraFEST assay). PBMCs were cultured at over 1.5 million per well with roughly 9.9 IU/ml IL-2 and approximately 10 ug/ml peptide pools. Worth noting for this clonotype: Its specificity is unknown.

Deletions cut 5 bases from V and 7 bases from J, with 15 bases between. The CDR3 runs to 14 residues. The V gene's germline CDR1 is SGHTA and CDR2 FQGNSA. This TCR was sampled from a human donor who had recovered from COVID-19. This rearrangement joins TRBV7-2 to TRBJ1-3; D unresolved. The input for sequencing was CD4+ T cells from blood, cultured in vitro, taken after SARS-CoV-2 vaccination. For the CDR3, the DNA is TGTGCCAGCAGCCCCGGACGAGTTCGGAACACCATATATTTT. Its translation is CASSPGRVRNTIYF.